This entry lists 27 T cell receptor beta chains sequenced from one sample in a study of early T cells in non-severe SARS-CoV-2 infection. TCRdb passed the 5' RACE reads through MiXCR, listing each CDR3 protein once. The sample lists about 94,000 distinct CDR3 sequences, roughly an eighth occurring once. Material for sequencing was whole blood. The receptors come from an adult who was a healthcare worker with PCR-confirmed SARS-CoV-2 infection or an uninfected control (not recorded which).

This clonotype was counted many times. This chain connects TRBV5-1 to TRBJ2-5; possibly TRBD1 or TRBD2 for D (5 bases each). The CDR3 contains 13 residues. Germline CDR1 SGHRS, CDR2 YFSETQ. With 0 bases removed from V and 7 bases from J, the gap between germline ends came to 10 bases. The CDR3 protein is CASSLGLRGTQYF. The CDR3 DNA is TGCGCCAGCAGCTTGGGTCTGAGGGGGACCCAGTACTTC.

This clonotype was recorded a few times. The rearrangement joins TRBV7-9 to TRBJ2-3, with 9 bases aligning to TRBD1. The CDR3 length is 16 residues. Germline CDR1 and CDR2: SEHNR and FQNEAQ (reference sequence). The V and J ends lost 4 bases and 4 bases, in that order; junction bases with no gene match: 9. The CDR3 here is CASSSGTGTGSDTQYF. In DNA, the CDR3 is TGTGCCAGCAGCTCCGGGACAGGGACGGGATCAGATACGCAGTATTTT.

The chain joins TRBV29-1 to TRBJ1-4; D uncertain. This CDR3 is built from 12 residues. The V gene lost 8 bases and the J gene lost 8 bases, with 15 bases spanning the gap. Germline V gives CDR1 SQVTM, CDR2 ANQGSEA. The CDR3 loop reads CSPRKGREKLFF. The CDR3, as DNA: TGCAGCCCGAGGAAGGGTAGAGAAAAACTGTTTTTT.

The rearrangement uses TRBV6-5 and TRBJ1-3; 7 bases align to TRBD1. The length of the CDR3 is 15 residues. CDR1 is MNHEY, CDR2 SVGAGI, per germline. V dropped 4 bases and J dropped 4; count of bases not matched to a gene: 7. For the CDR3, the DNA is TGTGCCAGCAGTTCCGACAGGGCAGTGGGAAACACCATATATTTT. Its protein is CASSSDRAVGNTIYF.

J is TRBJ1-1 and V is TRBV12-3 or TRBV12-4; D might be TRBD1 (5 bases). This CDR3 spans 15 amino acids. V lost 5 bases to trimming and J lost 5 bases, with 18 bases between them. CDR3 protein: CASSPGRRGKTEAFF. CDR3 bases: TGTGCCAGCAGTCCGGGGAGGAGGGGAAAGACTGAAGCTTTCTTT.

This clonotype was counted between two and nine times. The CDR3 loop is CASSQGSRTQYF. DNA for the CDR3: TGTGCCAGCAGCCAGGGCTCCAGGACCCAGTACTTC. The genes are TRBV2 and TRBJ2-5, with D possibly TRBD1 on 5 matching bases. Germline V gene data show CDR1 as SNHLY and CDR2 as FYNNEI. The ends were cut back, 6 bases at V and 7 bases at J, with 12 bases in the middle. The CDR3 has 12 amino acids.

In this sample, this clonotype turned up many times. The chain links TRBV4-1 to TRBJ2-3; TRBD1 or TRBD2 may be the D gene (6 bases each). Germline CDR1 and CDR2: MGHRA and YSYEKL. The length of the CDR3 is 17 residues. V gave up 1 base and J gave up 1 base, with 15 bases separating them. CDR3 DNA: TGCGCCAGCAGCCAAGGTCAGGGGCCGGGGGGCACAGATACGCAGTATTTT. Its translation is CASSQGQGPGGTDTQYF.

This clonotype occurred a few times. This chain links TRBV12-3 or TRBV12-4 with TRBJ2-1, with D perhaps TRBD2 (7 bases). This CDR3 contains 15 residues. With 3 bases removed from V and 7 bases from J, the gap between germline ends came to 16 bases. The CDR3 DNA follows: TGTGCCAGCAGTTTTTCGGGGGGCTTTAGGAATGAGCAGTTCTTC. It codes for CASSFSGGFRNEQFF.

This clonotype was picked up many times. V usage is TRBV29-1 and J usage is TRBJ2-2; the match to TRBD2 covers 11 bases. The CDR3 extends over 15 amino acids. CDR1 is SQVTM and CDR2 is ANQGSEA in the germline V gene. Trimming cost V 3 bases and J 1 base; bases outside gene matches: 1. The CDR3: CSVELAGGNTGELFF. The CDR3 DNA reads as TGCAGCGTTGAGCTAGCGGGGGGGAACACCGGGGAGCTGTTTTTT.

This clonotype occurred a few times. The chain couples TRBV16 to TRBJ1-1; D gene ambiguous. Trimming took 0 bases from V and 1 from J, leaving 12 bases between them. Looked up from germline, CDR1 is KGHSY and CDR2 is FQNENV. CDR3 size: 16 residues. CDR3 protein: CASSQSGGVGNTEAFF. The CDR3 DNA reads as TGTGCCAGCAGCCAATCCGGCGGGGTGGGGAACACTGAAGCTTTCTTT.

This clonotype was detected ten times or more. The chain employs TRBV2 and TRBJ2-3; TRBD2 matches at 11 bases. This CDR3 comprises 14 residues. From germline, CDR1 is SNHLY and CDR2 FYNNEI. The DNA for the CDR3 is TGTCACGGGACTAGCGGAACATACACAGATACGCAGTATTTT. Its protein product is CHGTSGTYTDTQYF.

The genes are TRBV27 and TRBJ2-7; no definite D call. Trimming pared 8 bases from V and 0 bases from J, leaving 17 bases between. Germline V gene lookup returns CDR1 MNHEY and CDR2 SMNVEV (reference sequence). The CDR3 runs to 15 residues. CDR3 region: CASGTCQDLSYEQYF. CDR3 sequence (DNA): TGTGCCAGCGGTACCTGTCAGGACCTCTCCTACGAGCAGTACTTC.

This clonotype appeared many times. The CDR3: CASSIQINQPQHF. DNA of the CDR3: TGTGCCAGTAGTATACAAATTAATCAGCCCCAGCATTTT. The chain uses TRBV19 and TRBJ1-5, with unresolved D. V was shortened by 2 bases and J by 4 bases, with 6 bases between the two germline ends. Germline assignment: CDR1 LNHDA and CDR2 SQIVND (reference sequence). CDR3 length: 13 amino acids.

This clonotype was counted between two and nine times. J is TRBJ2-5 and V is TRBV20-1; D is unresolved. The CDR3 totals 16 residues. The germline V gene has CDR1 DFQATT and CDR2 SNEGSKA (reference sequence). V was shortened by 4 bases and J by 2 bases, with 20 bases between the two germline ends. The CDR3 sequence: CSAIFSGGYLQETQYF. Written as DNA, the CDR3 is TGCAGTGCTATTTTCTCCGGCGGATACCTACAAGAGACCCAGTACTTC.

This clonotype was seen more than once but under ten times. The limits of the CDR3 on the DNA are not certain, so only TCRdb's listed CDR3 is given. The rearrangement uses TRBV18 and TRBJ1-1. Germline V gives CDR1 KGHSH, CDR2 LQKENI. The CDR3 has 16 residues if both end residues are counted. CDR3 sequence: CASSPPEWAWGTEAFF.

In this sample, this clonotype turned up a few times. This chain joins TRBV7-2 and TRBJ2-3, with D tentatively TRBD2 (6 bases). The V gene lost 5 bases and the J gene lost 4 bases, with 22 bases spanning the gap. The germline V gene encodes CDR1 SGHTA and CDR2 FQGNSA. CDR3 length: 17 residues. CDR3 nucleotide sequence: TGTGCCAGCAGCGGCAAACATTGGCGGGGCCGACCAGATACGCAGTATTTT. The encoded protein is CASSGKHWRGRPDTQYF.

In this sample, this clonotype turned up many times. V gene TRBV2 combines with J gene TRBJ2-7; unclear D gene. The ends were cut back, 7 bases at V and 7 bases at J, with 20 bases in the middle. The CDR3 sequence is 14 residues long. Germline values: CDR1 SNHLY, CDR2 FYNNEI. CDR3: CASTLPFGRWEQYF. The CDR3 nucleotides read TGTGCCAGCACCCTTCCCTTCGGCCGTTGGGAGCAGTACTTC.

This clonotype appeared once. The chain carries TRBV6-5 and TRBJ2-3; tentatively, D is TRBD2 (5 bases). The CDR3 loop spans 15 amino acids. The V gene lost 6 bases and the J gene lost 3 bases, with 16 bases spanning the gap. Germline values: CDR1 MNHEY, CDR2 SVGAGI. The CDR3 is CASSSTRIRTDTQYF. In DNA form, the CDR3 reads TGTGCCAGCAGCTCTACTAGGATCCGAACAGATACGCAGTATTTT.

This clonotype was counted ten times or more. V is TRBV18 and J is TRBJ2-6; D is unclear. The V and J ends lost 3 bases and 5 bases respectively, with 5 bases between them. The CDR3 has 13 residues. Per the germline V gene, CDR1 is KGHSH and CDR2 is LQKENI. For the CDR3, the DNA is TGTGCCAGCTCACCGGGGAGGGCCAACGTCCTGACTTTC. Amino acid sequence: CASSPGRANVLTF.

This clonotype was seen only a few times. The chain links TRBV5-1 to TRBJ2-3, with a possible D match to TRBD1 (5 bases). The ends were cut back, 2 bases at V and 4 bases at J, with 17 bases in the middle. The length of the CDR3 is 16 residues. Germline loops: CDR1 SGHRS, CDR2 YFSETQ. The CDR3 DNA follows: TGCGCCAGCAGCTTCCCACTTAAAGGGGCGGCAGATACGCAGTATTTT. Translating gives CASSFPLKGAADTQYF.

In this sample, this clonotype turned up many times. The chain has TRBV19 and TRBJ1-4; 7 bases match TRBD1. The CDR3 length is 14 residues. Losses at the gene ends were 6 bases for V and 8 bases for J; bases not matched to a gene: 9. Germline values: CDR1 LNHDA, CDR2 SQIVND (reference sequence). CDR3 amino acids: CASRAGDSWEKLFF. In nucleotides, the CDR3 is TGTGCCAGTAGGGCGGGGGACAGTTGGGAAAAACTGTTTTTT.

This clonotype was observed at least ten times. This sequence joins TRBV6-1 and TRBJ2-5; D is perhaps TRBD2 (6 bases). Germline V gives CDR1 MNHNS, CDR2 SASEGT. The V and J ends lost 7 bases and 3 bases respectively, with 18 bases between them. This CDR3 spans 15 amino acids. CDR3 loop: CASTSTRTIKETQYF. CDR3 nucleotide sequence: TGTGCCAGCACCTCCACGAGGACTATCAAAGAGACCCAGTACTTC.

The table lists this clonotype with a few counts. The chain joins TRBV5-4 to TRBJ2-5, with 7 bases matching TRBD2. This CDR3 comprises 15 residues. After removal of 1 base from V and 5 bases from J, the junction contained 8 bases not matched to a gene. Germline values: CDR1 SGHNT, CDR2 YYREEE (reference sequence). CDR3 in DNA: TGTGCCAGCAGCTTGCCCTCGACTAGCCTTGAGACCCAGTACTTC. Encoded protein: CASSLPSTSLETQYF.

This rearrangement joins TRBV4-3 to TRBJ2-5, with 9 bases that match TRBD2. The CDR3 consists of 14 residues. Germline V lookup: CDR1 LGHNA, CDR2 YSLEER. With 4 bases clipped from V and 7 bases from J, the junction kept 7 bases outside the gene matches. The DNA of the CDR3 is TGCGCCAGCAGCCCGAGCGGGGGGCGAGGGACCCAGTACTTC. Residues: CASSPSGGRGTQYF.

This clonotype was seen at least ten times. The genes are TRBV7-9 and TRBJ1-6, with no clear D. The CDR3 covers 11 residues. V lost 5 bases and J 16 bases, leaving 12 bases between the germline ends. Germline V gene lookup returns CDR1 SEHNR and CDR2 FQNEAQ (reference sequence). The CDR3 sequence: CASSKSAGLHF. The CDR3 DNA is TGTGCCAGCAGCAAGTCCGCGGGACTCCACTTT.

The table lists this clonotype with many counts. V usage is TRBV19 and J usage is TRBJ2-4; 10 bases map to TRBD2. V lost 6 bases, J lost 0 bases, and 2 bases stayed unmatched. The CDR3 is 15 residues long. CDR1 and CDR2 from the germline V gene are LNHDA and SQIVND (reference sequence). CDR3 in amino acids: CASRLAGLAKNIQYF. The CDR3 bases are TGTGCCAGTAGACTAGCGGGGCTAGCCAAAAACATTCAGTACTTC.

V is TRBV4-3 and J is TRBJ2-1; D unresolved. The CDR3 runs 14 residues. Germline loops: CDR1 LGHNA, CDR2 YSLEER. The ends were cut back, 0 bases at V and 7 bases at J, with 10 bases in the middle. DNA of the CDR3: TGCGCCAGCAGCCAAGAGGTAGAGTTTAATGAGCAGTTCTTC. Translating gives CASSQEVEFNEQFF.